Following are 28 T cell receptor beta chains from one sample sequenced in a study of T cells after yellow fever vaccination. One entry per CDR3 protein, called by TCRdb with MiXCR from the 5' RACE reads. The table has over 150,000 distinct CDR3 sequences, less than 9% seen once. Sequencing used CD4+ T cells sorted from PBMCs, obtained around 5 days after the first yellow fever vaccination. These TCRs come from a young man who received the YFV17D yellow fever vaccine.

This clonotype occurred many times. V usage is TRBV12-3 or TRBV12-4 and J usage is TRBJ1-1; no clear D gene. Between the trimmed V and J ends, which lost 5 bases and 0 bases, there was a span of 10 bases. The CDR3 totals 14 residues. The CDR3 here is CASSRARLNTEAFF. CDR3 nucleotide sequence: TGTGCCAGCAGTAGGGCCAGACTGAACACTGAAGCTTTCTTT.

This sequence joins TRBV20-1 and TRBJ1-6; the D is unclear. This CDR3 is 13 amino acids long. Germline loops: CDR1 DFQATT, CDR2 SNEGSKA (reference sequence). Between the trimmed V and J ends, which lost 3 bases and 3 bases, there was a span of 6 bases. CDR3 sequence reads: CSARADYNSPLHF. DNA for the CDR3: TGCAGTGCTAGGGCTGACTATAATTCACCCCTCCACTTT.

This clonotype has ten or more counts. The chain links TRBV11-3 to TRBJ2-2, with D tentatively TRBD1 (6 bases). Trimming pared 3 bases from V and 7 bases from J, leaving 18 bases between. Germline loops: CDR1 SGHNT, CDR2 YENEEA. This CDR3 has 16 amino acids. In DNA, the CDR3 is TGTGCCAGCAGCTTCGGGCAGGGGCTAGGTGGCGGGGAGCTGTTTTTT. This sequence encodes CASSFGQGLGGGELFF.

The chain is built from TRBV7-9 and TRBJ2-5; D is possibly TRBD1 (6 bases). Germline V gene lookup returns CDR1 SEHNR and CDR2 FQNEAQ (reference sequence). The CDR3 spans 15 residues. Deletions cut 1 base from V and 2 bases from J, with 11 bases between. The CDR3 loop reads CASSLVGARQETQYF. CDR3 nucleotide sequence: TGTGCCAGCAGCTTAGTGGGGGCTCGGCAAGAGACCCAGTACTTC.

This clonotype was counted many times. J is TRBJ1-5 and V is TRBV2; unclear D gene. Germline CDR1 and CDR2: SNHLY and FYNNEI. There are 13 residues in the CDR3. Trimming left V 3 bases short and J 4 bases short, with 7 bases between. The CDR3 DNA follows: TGTGCCAGCAGTGATGGTTTAAATCAGCCCCAGCATTTT. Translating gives CASSDGLNQPQHF.

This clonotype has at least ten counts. The CDR3: CASSSGGRLAGEKTQYF. The CDR3, as DNA: TGTGCCAGCAGCAGCGGGGGTAGACTAGCGGGGGAGAAGACCCAGTACTTC. The chain has TRBV5-4 and TRBJ2-5, with 12 bases that match TRBD2. The CDR3 totals 17 residues. The germline gives CDR1 SGHNT, CDR2 YYREEE (reference sequence). J gave up 6 bases and V 4 bases, and 13 bases lay outside the gene matches.

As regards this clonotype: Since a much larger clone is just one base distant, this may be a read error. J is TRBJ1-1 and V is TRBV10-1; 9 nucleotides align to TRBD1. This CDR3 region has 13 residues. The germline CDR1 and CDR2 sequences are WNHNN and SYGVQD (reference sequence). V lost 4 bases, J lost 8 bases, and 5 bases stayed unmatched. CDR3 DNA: TGCGCCAGCAGTGGACAGGGGGATTTGGAAGCTTTCTTT. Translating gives CASSGQGDLEAFF.

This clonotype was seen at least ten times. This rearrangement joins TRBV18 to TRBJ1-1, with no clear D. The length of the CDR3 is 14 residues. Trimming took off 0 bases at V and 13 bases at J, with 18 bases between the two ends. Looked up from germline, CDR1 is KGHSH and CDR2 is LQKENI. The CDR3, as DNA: TGTGCCAGCTCACCACCGATTTCAGGCGTAGGAGATTTCTTT. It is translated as CASSPPISGVGDFF.

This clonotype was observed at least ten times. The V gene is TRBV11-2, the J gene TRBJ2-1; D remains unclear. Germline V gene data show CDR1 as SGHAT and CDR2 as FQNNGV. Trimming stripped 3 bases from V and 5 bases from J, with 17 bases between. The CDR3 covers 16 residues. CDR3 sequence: CASSFVRSSKHNEQFF. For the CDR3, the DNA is TGTGCCAGCAGCTTTGTGCGGTCTTCAAAGCACAATGAGCAGTTCTTC.

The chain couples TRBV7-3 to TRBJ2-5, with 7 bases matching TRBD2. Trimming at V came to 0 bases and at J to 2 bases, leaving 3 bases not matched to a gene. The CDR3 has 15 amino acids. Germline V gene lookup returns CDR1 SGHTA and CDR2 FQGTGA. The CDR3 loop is CASSLTGGGQETQYF. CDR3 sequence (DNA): TGTGCCAGCAGCTTAACGGGGGGGGGACAAGAGACCCAGTACTTC.

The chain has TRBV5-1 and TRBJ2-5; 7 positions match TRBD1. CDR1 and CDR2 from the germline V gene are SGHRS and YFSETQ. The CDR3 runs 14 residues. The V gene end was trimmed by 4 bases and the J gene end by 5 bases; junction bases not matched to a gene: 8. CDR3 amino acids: CASSAQTGSETQYF. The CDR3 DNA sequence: TGCGCCAGCAGCGCCCAGACAGGGTCGGAGACCCAGTACTTC.

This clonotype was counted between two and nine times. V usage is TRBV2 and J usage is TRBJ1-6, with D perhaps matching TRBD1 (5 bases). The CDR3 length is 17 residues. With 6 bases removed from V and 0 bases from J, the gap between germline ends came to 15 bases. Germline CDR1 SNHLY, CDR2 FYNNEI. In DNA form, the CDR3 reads TGTGCCAGCAGAGGAGGTTCAGGGAGCTCCTATAATTCACCCCTCCACTTT. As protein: CASRGGSGSSYNSPLHF.

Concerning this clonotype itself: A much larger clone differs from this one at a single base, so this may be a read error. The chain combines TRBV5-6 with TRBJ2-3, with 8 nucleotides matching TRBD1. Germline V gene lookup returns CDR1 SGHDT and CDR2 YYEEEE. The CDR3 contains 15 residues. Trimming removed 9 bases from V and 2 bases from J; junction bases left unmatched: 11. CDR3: CAIRMRTGYTDTQYF. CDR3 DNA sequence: TGTGCCATCAGGATGAGGACAGGGTACACAGATACGCAGTATTTT. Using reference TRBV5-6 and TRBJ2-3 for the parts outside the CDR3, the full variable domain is DAGVTQSPTHLIKTRGQQVTLRCSPKSGHDTVSWYQQALGQGPQFIFQYYEEEERQRGNFPDRFSGHQFPNYSSELNVNALLLGDSALYLCAIRMRTGYTDTQYFGPGTRLTVL.

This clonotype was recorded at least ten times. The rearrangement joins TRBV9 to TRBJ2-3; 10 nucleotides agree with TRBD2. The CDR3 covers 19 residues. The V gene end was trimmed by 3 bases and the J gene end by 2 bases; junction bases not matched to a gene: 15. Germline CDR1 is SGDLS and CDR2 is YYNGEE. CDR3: CASSELAGGHPRNTDTQYF. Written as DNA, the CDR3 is TGTGCCAGCAGCGAGTTAGCGGGGGGCCATCCCCGGAACACAGATACGCAGTATTTT.

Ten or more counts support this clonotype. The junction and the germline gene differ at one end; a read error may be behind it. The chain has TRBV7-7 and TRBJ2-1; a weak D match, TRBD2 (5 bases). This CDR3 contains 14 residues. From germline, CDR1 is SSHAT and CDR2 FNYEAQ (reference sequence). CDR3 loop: CASSLGSSYNEQFF. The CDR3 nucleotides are TGTGCTAGCAGCTTAGGGAGCTCCTACAATGAGCAGTTCTTC.

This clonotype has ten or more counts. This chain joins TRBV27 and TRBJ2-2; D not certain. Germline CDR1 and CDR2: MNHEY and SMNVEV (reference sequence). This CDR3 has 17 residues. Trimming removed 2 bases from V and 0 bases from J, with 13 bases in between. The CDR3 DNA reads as TGTGCCAGCAGTTTAGCACAGAGAACCCCGAACACCGGGGAGCTGTTTTTT. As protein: CASSLAQRTPNTGELFF.

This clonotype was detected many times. This CDR3 is CSAPPNKRASNQPQHF. The CDR3 region has the DNA TGCAGTGCTCCCCCTAACAAGAGAGCTAGCAATCAGCCCCAGCATTTT. The chain recombines TRBV20-1 with TRBJ1-5; no clear D gene. The ends were cut back, 5 bases at V and 0 bases at J, with 17 bases in the middle. CDR1 is DFQATT and CDR2 is SNEGSKA in the germline V gene (reference sequence). The CDR3 runs 16 residues.

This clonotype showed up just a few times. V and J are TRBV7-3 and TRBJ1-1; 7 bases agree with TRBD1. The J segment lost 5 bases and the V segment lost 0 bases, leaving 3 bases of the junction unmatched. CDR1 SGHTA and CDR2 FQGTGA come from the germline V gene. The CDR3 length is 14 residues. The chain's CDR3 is CASSLTPGGTEAFF. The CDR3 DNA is TGTGCCAGCAGCTTAACACCAGGGGGGACTGAAGCTTTCTTT. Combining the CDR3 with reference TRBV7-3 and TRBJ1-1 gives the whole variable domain GAGVSQTPSNKVTEKGKYVELRCDPISGHTALYWYRQSLGQGPEFLIYFQGTGAADDSGLPNDRFFAVRPEGSVSTLKIQRTERGDSAVYLCASSLTPGGTEAFFGQGTRLTVV.

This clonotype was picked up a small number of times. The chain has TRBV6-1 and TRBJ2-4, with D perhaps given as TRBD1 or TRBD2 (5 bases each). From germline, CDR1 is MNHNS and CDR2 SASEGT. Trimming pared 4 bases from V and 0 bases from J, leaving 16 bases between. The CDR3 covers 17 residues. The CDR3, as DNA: TGTGCCAGCAGTGGCGCTGTCCGGGGCCTAGCCAAAAACATTCAGTACTTC. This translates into CASSGAVRGLAKNIQYF.

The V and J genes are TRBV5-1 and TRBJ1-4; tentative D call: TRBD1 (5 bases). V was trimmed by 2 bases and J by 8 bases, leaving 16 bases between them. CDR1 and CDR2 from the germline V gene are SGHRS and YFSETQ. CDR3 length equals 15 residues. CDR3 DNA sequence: TGCGCCAGCAGCTTAGACAGCCGGCCAGGGGAAAAACTGTTTTTT. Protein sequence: CASSLDSRPGEKLFF.

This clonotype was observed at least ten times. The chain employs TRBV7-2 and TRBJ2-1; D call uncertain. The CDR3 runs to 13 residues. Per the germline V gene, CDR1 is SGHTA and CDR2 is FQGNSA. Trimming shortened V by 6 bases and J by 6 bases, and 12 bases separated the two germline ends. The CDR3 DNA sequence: TGTGCCAGCAGGTTCGGTGGAGCCAATGAGCAGTTCTTC. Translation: CASRFGGANEQFF.

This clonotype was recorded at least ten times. The CDR3 DNA reads as TGTGCCAGCAGTTACTGGGTGTTAGCGGGGGGCTCTCAAGAGACCCAGTACTTC. Translated: CASSYWVLAGGSQETQYF. V and J are TRBV6-5 and TRBJ2-5, with 10 bases that match TRBD2. Trimming removed 1 base from V and 2 bases from J; junction bases left unmatched: 10. The CDR3 sequence is 18 residues long. CDR1 MNHEY and CDR2 SVGAGI come from the germline V gene.

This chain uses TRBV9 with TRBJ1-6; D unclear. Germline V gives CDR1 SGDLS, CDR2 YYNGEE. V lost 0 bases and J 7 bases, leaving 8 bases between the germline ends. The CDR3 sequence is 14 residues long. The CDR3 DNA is TGTGCCAGCAGCGTAGAAGGACGCAATTCACCCCTCCACTTT. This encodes CASSVEGRNSPLHF.

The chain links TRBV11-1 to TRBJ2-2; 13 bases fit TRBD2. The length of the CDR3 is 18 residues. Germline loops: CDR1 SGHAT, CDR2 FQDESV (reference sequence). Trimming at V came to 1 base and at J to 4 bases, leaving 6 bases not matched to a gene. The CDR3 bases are TGTGCCAGCAGCTTAGACCCGGGACTAGCGGGGTTCACCGGGGAGCTGTTTTTT. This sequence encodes CASSLDPGLAGFTGELFF.

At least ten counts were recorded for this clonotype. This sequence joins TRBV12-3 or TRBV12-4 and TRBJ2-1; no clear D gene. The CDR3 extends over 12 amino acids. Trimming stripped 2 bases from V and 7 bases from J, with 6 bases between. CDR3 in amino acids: CASSLRLNEQFF. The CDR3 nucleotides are TGTGCCAGCAGTTTACGCCTGAATGAGCAGTTCTTC.

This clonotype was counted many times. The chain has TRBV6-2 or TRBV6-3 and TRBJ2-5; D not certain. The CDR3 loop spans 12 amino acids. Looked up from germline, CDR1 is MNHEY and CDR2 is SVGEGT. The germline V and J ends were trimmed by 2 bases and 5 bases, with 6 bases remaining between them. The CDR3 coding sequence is TGTGCCAGCAGTTACAATGGGGAGACCCAGTACTTC. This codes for CASSYNGETQYF.

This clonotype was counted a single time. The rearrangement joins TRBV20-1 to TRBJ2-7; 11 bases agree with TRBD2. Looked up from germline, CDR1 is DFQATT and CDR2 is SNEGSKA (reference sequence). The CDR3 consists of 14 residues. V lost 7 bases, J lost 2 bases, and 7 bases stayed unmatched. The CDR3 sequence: CSDLAGGLTYEQYV. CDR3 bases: TGCAGTGACCTAGCGGGGGGACTAACCTACGAGCAGTACGTC.

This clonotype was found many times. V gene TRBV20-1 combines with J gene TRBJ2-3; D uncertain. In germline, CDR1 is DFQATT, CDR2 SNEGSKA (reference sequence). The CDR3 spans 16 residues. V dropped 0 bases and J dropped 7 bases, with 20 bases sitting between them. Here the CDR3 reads CSARDRVEFIGYTQYF. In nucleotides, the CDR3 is TGCAGTGCTAGAGATCGGGTTGAGTTTATAGGCTATACGCAGTATTTT.